These 3 T cell receptor beta chains originate from one sample sequenced in a study of T cell responses to AZD1222 COVID-19 vaccine. Profiled with immunoSEQ multiplex PCR; TCRdb holds only in-frame clones, not every one. The sample records around 95,000 clones, about 87% being singletons. The material was peripheral blood, obtained on day 0 of MenACWY control vaccination. The receptors were gathered from an adult in good health.

The table lists this clone with a count of one. The chain combines TRBV6-2 or TRBV6-3 with TRBJ1-1; 9 nucleotides agree with TRBD1. Germline CDR1 reads MNHEY; CDR2 reads SVGEGT. V shed 0 bases, J shed 5 bases, and the junction held 4 bases outside the gene matches. The CDR3 sequence is 15 residues long. CDR3: CASSYSNRGPTEAFF. The CDR3 nucleotides read TGTGCCAGCAGTTACTCGAACAGGGGGCCTACTGAAGCTTTCTTT.

The chain has TRBV7-2 and TRBJ2-5; weak D call: TRBD1 (6 bases). The CDR3 spans 14 residues. Germline CDR1 and CDR2: SGHTA and FQGNSA. Trimming took 1 base from V and 4 from J, leaving 10 bases between them. CDR3 protein: CASSLGQVVETQYF. CDR3 DNA sequence: TGTGCCAGCAGCTTAGGACAGGTGGTAGAGACCCAGTACTTC.

As concerns this clone: Other DNA sequences from this sample encode an identical CDR3 as well. This chain uses TRBV3-1 (or the pseudogene TRBV3-2) with TRBJ2-5; the D is unclear. The germline CDR1 and CDR2 sequences are LGHDT and YNNKEL (reference sequence). The CDR3 is made up of 12 amino acids. V was pared by 1 base and J by 4 bases, with 4 bases between. The chain's CDR3 is CASSQVGETQYF. CDR3 coding DNA: TGTGCCAGCAGCCAAGTGGGAGAGACCCAGTACTTC.